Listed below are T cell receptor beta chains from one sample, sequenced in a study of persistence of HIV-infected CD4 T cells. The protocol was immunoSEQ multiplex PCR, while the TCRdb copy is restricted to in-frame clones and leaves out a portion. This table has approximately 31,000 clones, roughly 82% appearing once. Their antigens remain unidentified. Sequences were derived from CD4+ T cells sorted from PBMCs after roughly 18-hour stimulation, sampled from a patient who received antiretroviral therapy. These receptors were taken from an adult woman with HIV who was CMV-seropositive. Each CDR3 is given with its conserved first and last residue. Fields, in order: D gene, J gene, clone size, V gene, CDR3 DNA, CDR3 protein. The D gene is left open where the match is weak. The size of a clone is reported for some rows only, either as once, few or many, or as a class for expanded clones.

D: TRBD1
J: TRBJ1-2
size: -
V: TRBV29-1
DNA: TGCAGCGCTCAGACAGGGGCGCACTATGGCTACACCTTC
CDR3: CSAQTGAHYGYTF

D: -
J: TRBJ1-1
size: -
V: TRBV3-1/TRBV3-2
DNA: TGTGCCAGCAGCCAAAAACTAGGGAACACTGAAGCTTTCTTT
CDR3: CASSQKLGNTEAFF

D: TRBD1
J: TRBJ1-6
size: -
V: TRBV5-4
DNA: TGTGCCAGCAGCGCAGGACAGGGGCGGAATTCACCCCTCCACTTT
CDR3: CASSAGQGRNSPLHF

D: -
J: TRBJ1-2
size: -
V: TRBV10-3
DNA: TGTGCCATCAGTGAGGGTGCTAACTATGGCTACACCTTC
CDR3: CAISEGANYGYTF

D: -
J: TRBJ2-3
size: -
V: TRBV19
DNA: TGTGCCAGTAGACTAGCTGTGGGGACAGATACGCAGTATTTT
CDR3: CASRLAVGTDTQYF

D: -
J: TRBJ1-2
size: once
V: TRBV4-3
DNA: TGCGCCAGCAGCCAAGATGTGGGTAACGGCAATGGCTACACCTTC
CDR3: CASSQDVGNGNGYTF

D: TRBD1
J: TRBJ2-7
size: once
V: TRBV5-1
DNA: TGCGCCAGCTCGGGGACAGGGAACGAGCAGTACTTC
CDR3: CASSGTGNEQYF

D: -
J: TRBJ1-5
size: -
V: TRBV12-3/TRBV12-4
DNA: TGTGCCAGCAGGGCAGCTAACCAGCCCCAGCATTTT
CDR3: CASRAANQPQHF

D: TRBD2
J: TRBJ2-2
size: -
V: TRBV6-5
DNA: TGTGCCAGCTGGAGACTAGCGGGGAACACCGGGGAGCTGTTTTTT
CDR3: CASWRLAGNTGELFF

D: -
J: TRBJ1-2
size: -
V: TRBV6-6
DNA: TGTGCCAGCAGCGCGATCTCCGGGCCGTATGCGGATGGCTACACCTTC
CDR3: CASSAISGPYADGYTF

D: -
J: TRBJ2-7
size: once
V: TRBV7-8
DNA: TGTGCCAGCAGCTTAAGGGAGTACGGGCAGTACTTC
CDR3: CASSLREYGQYF

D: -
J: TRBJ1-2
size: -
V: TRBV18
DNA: TGTGCCAGCTCACGGAAGACTCTGGACAAGAGCGGTACTAACTATGGCTACACCTTC
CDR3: CASSRKTLDKSGTNYGYTF

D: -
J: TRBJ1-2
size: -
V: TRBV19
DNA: TGTGCCAGTAGTCAAGCTAACTATGGCTACACCTTC
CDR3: CASSQANYGYTF

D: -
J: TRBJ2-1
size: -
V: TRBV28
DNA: TGTGCCAGCAGTGTCCTTAGCAATGAGCAGTTCTTC
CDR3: CASSVLSNEQFF

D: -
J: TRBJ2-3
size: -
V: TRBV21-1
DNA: TGTGCCAGCCGAGGTCAGGGCAAGGAGTCTAGCACAGATACGCAGTATTTT
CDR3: CASRGQGKESSTDTQYF

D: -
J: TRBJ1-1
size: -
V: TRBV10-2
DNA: TGCGCCAGTTCTGTGTCTGGGAACACTGAAGCTTTCTTT
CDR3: CASSVSGNTEAFF

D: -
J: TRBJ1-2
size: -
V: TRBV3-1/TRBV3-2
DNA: TGTGCCAGCCGTCGGGGACGGGTCGGGGGCTACACCTTC
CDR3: CASRRGRVGGYTF

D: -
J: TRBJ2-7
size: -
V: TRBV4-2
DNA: TGTGCCAGCAGCCAAGAATTGAGGGTGGTAGGACCTGGCGAGCAGTACTTC
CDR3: CASSQELRVVGPGEQYF